The sequence of this TCR beta chain was determined in a study of early T cells in non-severe SARS-CoV-2 infection. Across the study: Alpha and beta chains were unpaired, from unsorted whole-blood bulk RNA.

TCRdb called the 5' RACE reads again in MiXCR, with one record for every CDR3 protein. Among tens of thousands of distinct CDR3 sequences, over 3.5% were seen once, and the ten largest hold over 8%. Germline V gives CDR1 SEHNR, CDR2 FQNEAQ (reference sequence). V dropped 5 bases and J dropped 16 bases, with 17 bases sitting between them. The CDR3 sequence is 12 residues long. This clonotype was recorded at least ten times. The chain recombines TRBV7-9 with TRBJ1-4; perhaps TRBD1 as D (6 bases). This sequence originates from an adult who was a healthcare worker with PCR-confirmed SARS-CoV-2 infection or an uninfected control (not recorded which). Sequenced: whole blood. CDR3 in amino acids: CASSQLDSGTFF. For the CDR3, the DNA is TGTGCCAGCAGCCAATTGGACAGCGGAACGTTTTTT. Supplemented by reference TRBV7-9 and TRBJ1-4, the full variable domain reads DTGVSQNPRHKITKRGQNVTFRCDPISEHNRLYWYRQTLGQGPEFLTYFQNEAQLEKSRLLSDRFSAERPKGSFSTLEIQRTEQGDSAMYLCASSQLDSGTFFGSGTQLSVL.